The 4 T cell receptor beta chains listed next were all sequenced from one sample in a study of blood T cell repertoires in COVID-19. Clones were read by immunoSEQ multiplex PCR, and TCRdb kept only the in-frame ones, dropping some. This sample has 70,000 to 95,000 clones, with approximately 78% found just once. The sequenced sample was peripheral blood. The receptors shown here come from a man aged 55 to 70 with COVID-19, enrolled during active disease.

The gene calls are TRBV3-1 (or the pseudogene TRBV3-2) and TRBJ2-7, with 12 bases fitting TRBD2. This CDR3 comprises 14 residues. Per germline, CDR1 LGHDT and CDR2 YNNKEL (reference sequence). J was trimmed by 5 bases and V by 4 bases; bases with no gene match: 3. CDR3 in DNA: TGTGCCAGCAGCCCGACTAGCGGGAGCCACGAGCAGTACTTC. Translated, it gives CASSPTSGSHEQYF.

The rearrangement joins TRBV13 to TRBJ2-2; D is ambiguous. This CDR3 comprises 14 residues. Per the germline V gene, CDR1 is PRHDT and CDR2 is FYEKMQ (reference sequence). V gave up 7 bases and J gave up 0 bases, with 9 bases separating them. The CDR3 is CASIGQTNTGELFF. CDR3 bases: TGTGCCAGCATTGGGCAGACGAACACCGGGGAGCTGTTTTTT. Looking up the rest from reference TRBV13 and TRBJ2-2 gives the full variable domain: AAGVIQSPRHLIKEKRETATLKCYPIPRHDTVYWYQQGPGQDPQFLISFYEKMQSDKGSIPDRFSAQQFSDYHSELNMSSLELGDSALYFCASIGQTNTGELFFGEGSRLTVL.

In regard to this clone: The junction does not match germline at one end; this may be a read error. V and J are TRBV7-2 and TRBJ2-7; tentative D call: TRBD1 (6 bases). CDR3 size: 12 residues. Germline V gene data show CDR1 as SGHTA and CDR2 as FQGNSA. The CDR3 spells CASSEFKTGQSF. The CDR3 coding sequence is TGTGCCAGCAGCGAGTTCAAAACAGGACAGAGCTTC.

This clone was seen more than once but under ten times. V usage is TRBV13 and J usage is TRBJ1-4, with 7 bases that match TRBD1. Unmatched junction bases numbered 5, after V lost 6 bases and J lost 7 bases. Germline CDR1 and CDR2: PRHDT and FYEKMQ (reference sequence). The CDR3 is 13 amino acids. The CDR3 nucleotides read TGTGCCAGCAGTATATACAGGGGTGAAAAACTGTTTTTT. It encodes CASSIYRGEKLFF.